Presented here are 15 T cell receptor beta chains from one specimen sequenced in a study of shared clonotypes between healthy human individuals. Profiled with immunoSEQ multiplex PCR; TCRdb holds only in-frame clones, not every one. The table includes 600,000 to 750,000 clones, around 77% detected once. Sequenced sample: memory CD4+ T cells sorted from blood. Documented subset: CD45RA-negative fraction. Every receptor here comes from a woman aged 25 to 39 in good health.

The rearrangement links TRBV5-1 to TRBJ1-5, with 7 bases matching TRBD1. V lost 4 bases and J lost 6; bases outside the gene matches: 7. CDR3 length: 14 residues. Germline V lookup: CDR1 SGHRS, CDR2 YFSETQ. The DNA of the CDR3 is TGCGCCAGCAGCCCCAGACAGGGAGGTCAGCCCCAGCATTTT. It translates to CASSPRQGGQPQHF.

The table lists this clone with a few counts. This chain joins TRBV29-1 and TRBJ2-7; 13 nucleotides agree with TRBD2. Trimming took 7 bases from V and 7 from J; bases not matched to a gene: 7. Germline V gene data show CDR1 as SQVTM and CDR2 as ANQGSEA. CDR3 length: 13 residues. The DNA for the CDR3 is TGCAGCGGGGGGACTAGCGGGACAGGTGAGCAGTACTTC. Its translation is CSGGTSGTGEQYF.

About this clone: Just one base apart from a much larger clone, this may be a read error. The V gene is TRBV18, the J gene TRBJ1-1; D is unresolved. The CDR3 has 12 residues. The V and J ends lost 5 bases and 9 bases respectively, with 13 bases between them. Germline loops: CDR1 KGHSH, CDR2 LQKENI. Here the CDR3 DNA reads TGTGCCAGCTCATCAGCCGGAGTGAAAGCTTTCTTT. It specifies CASSSAGVKAFF.

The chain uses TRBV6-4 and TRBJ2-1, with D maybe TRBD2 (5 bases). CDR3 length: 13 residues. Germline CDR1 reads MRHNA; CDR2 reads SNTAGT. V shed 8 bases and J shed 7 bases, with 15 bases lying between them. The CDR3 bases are TGTGCCAGCTCATCCGAGGGAGCTAATGAGCAGTTCTTC. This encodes CASSSEGANEQFF.

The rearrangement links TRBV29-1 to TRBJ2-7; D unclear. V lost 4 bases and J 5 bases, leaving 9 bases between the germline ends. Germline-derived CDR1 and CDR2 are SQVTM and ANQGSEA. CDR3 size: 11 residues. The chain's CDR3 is CSVGLVHEQYF. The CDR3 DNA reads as TGCAGCGTTGGTCTAGTCCACGAGCAGTACTTC.

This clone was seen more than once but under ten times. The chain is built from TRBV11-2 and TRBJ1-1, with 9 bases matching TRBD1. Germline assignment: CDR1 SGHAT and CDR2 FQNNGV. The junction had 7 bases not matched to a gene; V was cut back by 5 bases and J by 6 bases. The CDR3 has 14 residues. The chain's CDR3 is CASSGQGYGAEAFF. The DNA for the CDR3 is TGTGCCAGCAGCGGACAGGGGTATGGCGCTGAAGCTTTCTTT.

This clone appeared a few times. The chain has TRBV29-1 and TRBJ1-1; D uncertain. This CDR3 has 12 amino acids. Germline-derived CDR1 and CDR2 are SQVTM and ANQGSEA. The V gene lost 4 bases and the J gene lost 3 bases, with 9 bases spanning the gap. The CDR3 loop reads CSVAALDTEAFF. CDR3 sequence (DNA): TGCAGCGTTGCCGCTCTAGACACTGAAGCTTTCTTT.

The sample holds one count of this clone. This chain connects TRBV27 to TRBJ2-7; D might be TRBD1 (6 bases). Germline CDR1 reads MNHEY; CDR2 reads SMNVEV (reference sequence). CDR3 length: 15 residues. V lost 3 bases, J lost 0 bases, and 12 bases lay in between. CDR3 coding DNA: TGTGCCAGCAGTTTTTCTTGGACAGCCTCCTACGAGCAGTACTTC. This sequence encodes CASSFSWTASYEQYF.

This chain's CDR3 is CASSPAGTGKRTEAFF. For the CDR3, the DNA is TGTGCCAGCAGCCCCGCCGGGACAGGGAAGAGGACTGAAGCTTTCTTT. V is TRBV7-8 and J is TRBJ1-1, with 9 bases lining up with TRBD1. Per germline, CDR1 SGHVS and CDR2 FQNEAQ. This CDR3 region has 16 residues. V shed 5 bases and J 5 bases; nucleotides not matched to a gene: 12.

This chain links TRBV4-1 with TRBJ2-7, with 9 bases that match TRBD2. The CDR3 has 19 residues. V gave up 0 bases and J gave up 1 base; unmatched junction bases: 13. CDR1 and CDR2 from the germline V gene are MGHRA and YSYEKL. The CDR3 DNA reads TGCGCCAGCAGCCAAGACGTTAGCGGGAGAGTAGGGGCGTCCTACGAGCAGTACTTC. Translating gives CASSQDVSGRVGASYEQYF.

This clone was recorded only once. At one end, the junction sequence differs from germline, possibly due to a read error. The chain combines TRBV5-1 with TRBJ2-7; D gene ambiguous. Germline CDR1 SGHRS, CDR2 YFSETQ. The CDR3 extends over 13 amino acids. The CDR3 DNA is TGCGCCAGCAGCTTGGGTAGTTCCTCCGAGCAGTACTTC. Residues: CASSLGSSSEQYF.

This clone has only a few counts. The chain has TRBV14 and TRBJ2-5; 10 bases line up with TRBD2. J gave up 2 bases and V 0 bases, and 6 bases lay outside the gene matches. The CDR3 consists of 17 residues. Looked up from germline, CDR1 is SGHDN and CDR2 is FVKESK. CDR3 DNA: TGTGCCAGCAGCCAAGATCGCTCTAGCGGGAGTCAAGAGACCCAGTACTTC. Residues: CASSQDRSSGSQETQYF.

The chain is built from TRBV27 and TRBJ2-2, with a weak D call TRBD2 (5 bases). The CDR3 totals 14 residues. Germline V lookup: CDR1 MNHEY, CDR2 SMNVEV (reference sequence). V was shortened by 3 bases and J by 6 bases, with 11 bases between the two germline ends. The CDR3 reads CASSLSRVSGELFF. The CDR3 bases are TGTGCCAGCAGTTTGTCGCGGGTATCCGGGGAGCTGTTTTTT.

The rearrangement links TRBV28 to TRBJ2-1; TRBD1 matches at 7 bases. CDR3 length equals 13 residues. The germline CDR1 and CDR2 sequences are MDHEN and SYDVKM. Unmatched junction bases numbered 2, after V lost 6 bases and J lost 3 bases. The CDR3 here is CASRTGSYNEQFF. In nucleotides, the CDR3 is TGTGCCAGCAGGACAGGGAGCTACAATGAGCAGTTCTTC.

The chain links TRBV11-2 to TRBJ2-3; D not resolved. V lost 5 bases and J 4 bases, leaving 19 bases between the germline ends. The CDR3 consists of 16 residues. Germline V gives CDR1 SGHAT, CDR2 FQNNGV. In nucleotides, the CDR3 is TGTGCCAGCAGCCCTGATCCTAGTTTTATGGCAGATACGCAGTATTTT. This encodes CASSPDPSFMADTQYF.